This T cell receptor beta chain appears in the sequencing data of a study of human T cells and chemical hapten exposure. TCRdb reprocessed the RACE reads with MiXCR, giving one entry per CDR3 protein. Among under 130,000 distinct CDR3 sequences listed, approximately 10% were seen once. The germline CDR1 and CDR2 sequences are MNHNS and SASEGT. The CDR3 runs 15 residues. Trimming cost V 1 base and J 4 bases; bases outside gene matches: 6. This clonotype was seen many times. The time point: patch test 1, 2 weeks after DPC sensitization. As to treatment: therapeutic diphenylcyclopropenone sensitization with weekly scalp DPC.

V usage is TRBV6-1 and J usage is TRBJ1-2, with TRBD1 matching over 7 bases. The material was whole blood, obtained in connection with sensitization to the hapten diphenylcyclopropenone (DPC). This receptor was taken from a woman aged 40-49 years with alopecia areata. Some clones in this sample may be carry-over from other donors' samples. The CDR3 protein is CASSEEEGGTYGYTF. CDR3 nucleotides: TGTGCCAGCAGTGAAGAGGAAGGGGGCACCTATGGCTACACCTTC.